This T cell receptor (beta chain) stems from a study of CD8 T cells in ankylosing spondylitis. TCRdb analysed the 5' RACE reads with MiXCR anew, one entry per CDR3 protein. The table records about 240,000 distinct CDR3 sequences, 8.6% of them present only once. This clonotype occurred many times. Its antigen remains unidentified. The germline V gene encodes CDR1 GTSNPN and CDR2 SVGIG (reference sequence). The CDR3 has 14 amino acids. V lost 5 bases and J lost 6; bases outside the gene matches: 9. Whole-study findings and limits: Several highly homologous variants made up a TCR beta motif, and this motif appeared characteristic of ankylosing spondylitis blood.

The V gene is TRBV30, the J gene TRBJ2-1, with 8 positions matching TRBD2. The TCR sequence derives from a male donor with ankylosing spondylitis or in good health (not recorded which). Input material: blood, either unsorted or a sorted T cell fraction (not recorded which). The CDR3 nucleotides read TGTGCCTGGGAACCGGGACTAGGTGGCAATGAGCAGTTCTTC. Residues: CAWEPGLGGNEQFF.